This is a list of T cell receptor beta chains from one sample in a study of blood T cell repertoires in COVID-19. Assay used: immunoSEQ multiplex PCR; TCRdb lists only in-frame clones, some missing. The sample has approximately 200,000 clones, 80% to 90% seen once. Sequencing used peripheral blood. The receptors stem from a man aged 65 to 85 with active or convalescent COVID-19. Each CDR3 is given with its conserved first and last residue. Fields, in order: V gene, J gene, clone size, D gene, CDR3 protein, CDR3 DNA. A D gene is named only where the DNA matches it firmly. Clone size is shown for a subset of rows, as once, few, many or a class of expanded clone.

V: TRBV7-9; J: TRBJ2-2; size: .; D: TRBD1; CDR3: CASSLGDSPTGELFF; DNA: TGTGCCAGCAGCTTAGGGGACAGCCCCACCGGGGAGCTGTTTTTT
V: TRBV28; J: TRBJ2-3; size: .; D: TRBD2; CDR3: CASSRLAGALTDTQYF; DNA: TGTGCCAGCAGTCGACTAGCGGGGGCCCTCACAGATACGCAGTATTTT
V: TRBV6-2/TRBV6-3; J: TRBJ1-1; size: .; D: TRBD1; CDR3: CASSSSRDRVYTEAFF; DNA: TGTGCCAGCAGTTCCAGCCGGGACAGGGTTTACACTGAAGCTTTCTTT
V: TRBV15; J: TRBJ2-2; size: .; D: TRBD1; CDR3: CATSRDRDRAELANTGELFF; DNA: TGTGCCACCAGCAGAGATCGGGACAGGGCGGAACTCGCGAACACCGGGGAGCTGTTTTTT
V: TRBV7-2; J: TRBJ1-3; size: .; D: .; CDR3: CASSTLRGGSIYF; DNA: TGTGCCAGCAGCACCCTCCGAGGTGGCTCCATATATTTT
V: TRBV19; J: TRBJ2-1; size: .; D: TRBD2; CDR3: CASSSGGSSYNEQFF; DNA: TGTGCCAGTAGTAGCGGGGGGAGCTCCTACAATGAGCAGTTCTTC
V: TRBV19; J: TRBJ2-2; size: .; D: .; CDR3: CASRIDGRGSGELFF; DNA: TGTGCCAGTAGGATAGACGGTCGAGGGTCCGGGGAGCTGTTTTTT
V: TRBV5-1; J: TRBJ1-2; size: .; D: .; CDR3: CASSQTVELNYGYTF; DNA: TGCGCCAGCAGCCAGACAGTGGAGCTTAACTATGGCTACACCTTC
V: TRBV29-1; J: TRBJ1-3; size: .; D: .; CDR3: CSVEPGGGNTIYF; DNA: TGCAGCGTTGAACCCGGGGGTGGAAACACCATATATTTT
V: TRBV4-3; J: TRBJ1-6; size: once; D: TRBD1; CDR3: CASSQDRTGANSPLHF; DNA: TGCGCCAGCAGCCAAGATAGGACAGGAGCTAATTCACCCCTCCACTTT
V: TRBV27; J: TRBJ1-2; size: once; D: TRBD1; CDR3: CASSLGTGIDYGYTF; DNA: TGTGCCAGCAGTCTAGGGACAGGGATTGACTATGGCTACACCTTC
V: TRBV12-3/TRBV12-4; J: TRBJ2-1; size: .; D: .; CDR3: CASTDAINEQFF; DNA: TGTGCCAGCACCGATGCTATCAATGAGCAGTTCTTC
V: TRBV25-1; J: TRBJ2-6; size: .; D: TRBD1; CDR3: CASSAGGAGANVLTF; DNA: TGTGCCAGCAGCGCAGGGGGAGCTGGGGCCAACGTCCTGACTTTC
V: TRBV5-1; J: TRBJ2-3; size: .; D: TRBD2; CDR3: CASSSGLAGSDTQYF; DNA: TGCGCCAGCAGCTCGGGACTAGCGGGGTCAGATACGCAGTATTTT
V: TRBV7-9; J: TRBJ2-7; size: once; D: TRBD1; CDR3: CASSLGGTGNFLYEQYF; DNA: TGTGCCAGCAGCTTAGGTGGGACAGGGAATTTCCTTTACGAGCAGTACTTC
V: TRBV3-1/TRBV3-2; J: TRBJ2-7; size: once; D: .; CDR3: CASSPIQGIHEQYF; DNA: TGTGCCAGCAGCCCAATACAGGGTATCCACGAGCAGTACTTC
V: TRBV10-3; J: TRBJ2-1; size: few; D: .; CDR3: CAITVYNEQFF; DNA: TGTGCCATCACGGTCTACAATGAGCAGTTCTTC
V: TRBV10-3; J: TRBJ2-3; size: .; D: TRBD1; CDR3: CAIRFGRGPTDTQYF; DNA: TGTGCCATCAGGTTCGGCAGGGGGCCCACAGATACGCAGTATTTT
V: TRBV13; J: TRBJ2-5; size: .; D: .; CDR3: CASSSRQRHGETQYF; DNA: TGTGCCAGCAGCTCACGACAGCGCCATGGGGAGACCCAGTACTTC
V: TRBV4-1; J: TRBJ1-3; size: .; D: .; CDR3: CASSQDGQRGNTIYF; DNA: TGCGCCAGCAGCCAAGATGGGCAGAGAGGAAACACCATATATTTT
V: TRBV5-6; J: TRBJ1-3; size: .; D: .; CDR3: CASSLLAGNTIYF; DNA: TGTGCCAGCAGCTTATTGGCCGGAAACACCATATATTTT
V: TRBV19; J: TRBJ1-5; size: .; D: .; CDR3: CASSINGGNQPQHF; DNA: TGTGCCAGTAGTATTAACGGTGGCAATCAGCCCCAGCATTTT
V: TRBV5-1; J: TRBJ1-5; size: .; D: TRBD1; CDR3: CASSLTGGLQPQHF; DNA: TGCGCCAGCAGCTTAACAGGGGGTCTACAGCCCCAGCATTTT
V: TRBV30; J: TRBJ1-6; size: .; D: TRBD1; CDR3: CAWSGGRQGVLPLHF; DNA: TGTGCCTGGAGTGGAGGAAGACAGGGAGTCCTTCCCCTCCACTTT